These 4 T cell receptor beta chains came from one sample sequenced in a study of T cells expressing NK-cell markers. TCRdb reprocessed the 5' RACE reads; each CDR3 protein has one entry and no DNA is given. The sample totals some 340,000 distinct CDR3 sequences. The sequenced sample was blood T cells: a sorted CD56 or NKG2C T cell subset, CD4+ or CD8+ T cells, or bulk PBMC T cells (not recorded which). The source of these receptors is a man aged 18-70 years in good health.

This chain links TRBV12-3 or TRBV12-4 with TRBJ1-3. The CDR3 loop spans 17 amino acids. This CDR3 is CASSLGWTFSGGNTIYF.

The CDR3 reads CASSLSGGNGNQPQHF. The V gene is TRBV28, the J gene TRBJ1-5; TCRdb indicates TRBD1, and absent DNA this call remains unverified. CDR3 length equals 16 residues. The V gene's germline CDR1 is MDHEN and CDR2 SYDVKM. Drawing the rest from reference TRBV28 and TRBJ1-5, the complete variable domain is DVKVTQSSRYLVKRTGEKVFLECVQDMDHENMFWYRQDPGLGLRLIYFSYDVKMKEKGDIPEGYSVSREKKERFSLILESASTNQTSMYLCASSLSGGNGNQPQHFGDGTRLSIL.

V usage is TRBV30 and J usage is TRBJ2-7; the D call from TCRdb, TRBD2, cannot be confirmed without DNA. This CDR3 comprises 14 residues. Germline loops: CDR1 GTSNPN, CDR2 SVGIG (reference sequence). CDR3 region: CAWIPQGGPYEQYF. The full variable domain, its missing parts supplied by reference TRBV30 and TRBJ2-7, is SQTIHQWPATLVQPVGSPLSLECTVEGTSNPNLYWYRQAAGRGLQLLFYSVGIGQISSEVPQNLSASRPQDRQFILSSKKLLLSDSGFYLCAWIPQGGPYEQYFGPGTRLTVT.

The chain employs TRBV5-4 and TRBJ2-5; there is no DNA to check the TCRdb D call of TRBD2. From germline, CDR1 is SGHNT and CDR2 YYREEE (reference sequence). This CDR3 has 16 residues. This chain's CDR3 is CASSLFLAGPQETQYF.